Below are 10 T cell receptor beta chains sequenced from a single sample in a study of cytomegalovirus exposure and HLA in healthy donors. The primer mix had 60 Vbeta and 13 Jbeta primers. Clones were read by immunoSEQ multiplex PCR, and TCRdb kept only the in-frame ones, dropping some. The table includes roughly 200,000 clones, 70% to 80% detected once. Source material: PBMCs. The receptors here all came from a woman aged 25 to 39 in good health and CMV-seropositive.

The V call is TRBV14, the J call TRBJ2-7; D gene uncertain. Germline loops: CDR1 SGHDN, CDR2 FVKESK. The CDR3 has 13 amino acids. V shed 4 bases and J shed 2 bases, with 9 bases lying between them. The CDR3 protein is CASSPGPAYEQYF. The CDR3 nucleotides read TGTGCCAGCAGCCCGGGTCCGGCCTACGAGCAGTACTTC.

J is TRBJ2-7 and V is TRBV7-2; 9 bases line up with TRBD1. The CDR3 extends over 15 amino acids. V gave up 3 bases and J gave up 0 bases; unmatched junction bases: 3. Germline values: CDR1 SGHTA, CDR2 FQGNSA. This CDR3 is CASSFLTGGSYEQYF. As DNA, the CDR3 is TGTGCCAGCAGCTTCCTGACAGGGGGCTCCTACGAGCAGTACTTC.

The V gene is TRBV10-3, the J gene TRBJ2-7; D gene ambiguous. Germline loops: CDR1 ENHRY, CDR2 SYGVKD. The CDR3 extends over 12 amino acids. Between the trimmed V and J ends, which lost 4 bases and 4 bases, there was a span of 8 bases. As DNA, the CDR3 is TGTGCCATCAGTGGGGCAGAGTACGAGCAGTACTTC. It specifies CAISGAEYEQYF.

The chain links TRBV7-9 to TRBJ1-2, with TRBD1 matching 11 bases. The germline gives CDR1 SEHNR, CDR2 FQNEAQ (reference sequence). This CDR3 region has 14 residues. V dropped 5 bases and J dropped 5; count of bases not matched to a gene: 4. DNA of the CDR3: TGTGCCAGCAGCCGGGACAGGGGGATTTATGGCTACACCTTC. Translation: CASSRDRGIYGYTF.

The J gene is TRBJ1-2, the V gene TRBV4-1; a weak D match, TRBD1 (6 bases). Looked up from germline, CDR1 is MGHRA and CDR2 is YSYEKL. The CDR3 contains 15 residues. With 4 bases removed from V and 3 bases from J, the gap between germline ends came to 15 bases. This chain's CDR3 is CASSPSQGLDYGYTF. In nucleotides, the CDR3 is TGCGCCAGCAGCCCAAGCCAGGGGTTGGACTATGGCTACACCTTC.

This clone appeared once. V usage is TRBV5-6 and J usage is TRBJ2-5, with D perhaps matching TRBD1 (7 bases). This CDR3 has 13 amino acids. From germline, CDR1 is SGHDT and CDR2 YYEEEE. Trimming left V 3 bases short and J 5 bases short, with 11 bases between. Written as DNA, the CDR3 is TGTGCCAGCAGCTGGAGGGGGCCCGAGACCCAGTACTTC. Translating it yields CASSWRGPETQYF.

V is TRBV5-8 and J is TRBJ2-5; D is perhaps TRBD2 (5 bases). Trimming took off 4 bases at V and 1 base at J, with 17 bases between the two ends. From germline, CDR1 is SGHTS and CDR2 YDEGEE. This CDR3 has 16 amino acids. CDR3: CASSPGLAWAQETQYF. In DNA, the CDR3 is TGTGCCAGCAGCCCCGGGCTAGCATGGGCCCAAGAGACCCAGTACTTC.

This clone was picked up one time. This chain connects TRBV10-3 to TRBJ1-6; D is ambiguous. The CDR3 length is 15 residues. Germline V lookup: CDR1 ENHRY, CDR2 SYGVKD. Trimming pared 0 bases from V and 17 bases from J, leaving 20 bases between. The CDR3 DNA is TGTGCCATCAGTGAGTCATTAGCCGAGCCTTTTGAGTTCCACTTT. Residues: CAISESLAEPFEFHF.

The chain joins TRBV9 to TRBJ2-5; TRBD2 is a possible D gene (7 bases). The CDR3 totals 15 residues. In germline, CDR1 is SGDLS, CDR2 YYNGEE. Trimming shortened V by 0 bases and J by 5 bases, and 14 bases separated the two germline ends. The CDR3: CASSVVGGARETQYF. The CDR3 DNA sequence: TGTGCCAGCAGCGTAGTGGGGGGGGCTAGGGAGACCCAGTACTTC.

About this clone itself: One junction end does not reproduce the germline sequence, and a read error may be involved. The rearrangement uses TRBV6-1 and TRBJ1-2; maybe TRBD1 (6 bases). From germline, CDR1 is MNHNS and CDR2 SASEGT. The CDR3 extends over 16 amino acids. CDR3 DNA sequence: TGTGTCAGCAGTGAAGGGGTGGGGGCCGCTAACTATGGCTACACCTTC. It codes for CVSSEGVGAANYGYTF.